These 5 T cell receptor beta chains originate from one sample sequenced in a study of cytomegalovirus exposure and HLA in healthy donors. Use of 60 Vbeta and 13 Jbeta primers characterized the PCR. Libraries were prepared by immunoSEQ multiplex PCR; TCRdb keeps only in-frame clonotypes and omits some of them. Of more than 80,000 clones in the sample, roughly 73% were seen once. The sequenced material came from PBMCs. Every receptor here comes from a man aged 40-50 years in good health and CMV-seronegative.

The chain recombines TRBV7-3 with TRBJ2-2, with 7 bases lining up with TRBD2. CDR1 is SGHTA and CDR2 is FQGTGA in the germline V gene. Trimming cost V 0 bases and J 4 bases; bases outside gene matches: 2. This CDR3 region has 15 residues. The CDR3: CASSLTSGLTGELFF. In nucleotides, the CDR3 is TGTGCCAGCAGCTTAACTAGCGGGCTCACCGGGGAGCTGTTTTTT. Filled out from reference TRBV7-3 and TRBJ2-2, the complete variable domain reads GAGVSQTPSNKVTEKGKYVELRCDPISGHTALYWYRQSLGQGPEFLIYFQGTGAADDSGLPNDRFFAVRPEGSVSTLKIQRTERGDSAVYLCASSLTSGLTGELFFGEGSRLTVL.

The chain has TRBV19 and TRBJ2-6; no firm D call. Germline V CDR1 and CDR2: LNHDA, SQIVND (reference sequence). There are 16 residues in the CDR3. The V end lost 7 bases, the J end lost 0 bases, and 13 bases lay between the germline ends. The CDR3 here is CASNSRSNSGANVLTF. The CDR3 bases are TGTGCCAGTAACTCTAGGTCAAACTCTGGGGCCAACGTCCTGACTTTC.

This clone was seen more than once but under ten times. J is TRBJ1-5 and V is TRBV6-1; D gene ambiguous. V was clipped by 6 bases and J by 0 bases, with 9 bases between them. Germline assignment: CDR1 MNHNS and CDR2 SASEGT. The CDR3 sequence is 14 residues long. The CDR3 DNA reads as TGTGCCAGCAGGAGGATATATAGCAATCAGCCCCAGCATTTT. Translated, it gives CASRRIYSNQPQHF.

This clone was seen once. V usage is TRBV12-5 and J usage is TRBJ1-5; D remains ambiguous. This CDR3 has 19 residues. Per the germline V gene, CDR1 is LGHNT and CDR2 is FRNRAP. Trimming took off 9 bases at V and 3 bases at J, with 30 bases between the two ends. The CDR3 loop is CASQFGADISVPPNQPQHF. CDR3 nucleotides: TGTGCTAGCCAGTTTGGCGCGGATATTTCCGTACCTCCCAATCAGCCCCAGCATTTT.

V and J are TRBV10-3 and TRBJ1-6; 9 nucleotides agree with TRBD1. Trimming cost V 0 bases and J 9 bases; bases outside gene matches: 6. The germline CDR1 and CDR2 sequences are ENHRY and SYGVKD. The CDR3 runs to 16 residues. The CDR3 DNA reads TGTGCCATCAGTGAGTCGATCTCGGGACAGGGTTCACCCCTCCACTTT. This encodes CAISESISGQGSPLHF.